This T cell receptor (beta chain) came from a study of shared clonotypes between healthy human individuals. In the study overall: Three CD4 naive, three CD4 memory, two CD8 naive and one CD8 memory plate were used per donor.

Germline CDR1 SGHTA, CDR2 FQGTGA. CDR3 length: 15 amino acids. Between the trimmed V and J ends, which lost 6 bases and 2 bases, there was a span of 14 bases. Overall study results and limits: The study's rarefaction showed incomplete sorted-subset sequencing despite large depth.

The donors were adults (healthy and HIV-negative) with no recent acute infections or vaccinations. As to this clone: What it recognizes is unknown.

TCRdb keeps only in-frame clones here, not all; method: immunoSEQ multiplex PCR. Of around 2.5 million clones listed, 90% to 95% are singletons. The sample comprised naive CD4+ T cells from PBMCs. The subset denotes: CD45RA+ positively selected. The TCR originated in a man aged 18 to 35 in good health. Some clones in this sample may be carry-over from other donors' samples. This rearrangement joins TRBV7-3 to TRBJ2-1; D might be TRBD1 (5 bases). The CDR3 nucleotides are TGTGCCAGCAGGGAGTCCAGGGCGGCCTACAATGAGCAGTTCTTC. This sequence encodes CASRESRAAYNEQFF.